The clone carrying this T cell receptor beta chain came up many times. Its antigen is unidentified. This specimen belongs to a study of tumor and adjacent non-tumor tissue in lung cancer. At the level of the study: Samples averaged approximately 3.9 million productive TCRbeta reads each. Study results and limitations: Significantly higher TCR diversity was found in tumor than normal lung.

The CDR3 is 15 amino acids. With 11 bases removed from V and 0 bases from J, the gap between germline ends came to 14 bases. RNA was extracted from bulk tissue without any cell sorting. The normal lung tissue was taken more than 3 cm from the tumor edge. A modified ARM-PCR protocol with three rounds of nested PCR amplified TCRbeta. MiXCR, applied by TCRdb to the multiplex PCR reads, yields one record per CDR3 protein. The sample shows about 110,000 distinct CDR3 sequences, about 61% of them seen only once. The specimen was distant non-tumor lung tissue. The rearrangement joins TRBV12-3 or TRBV12-4 to TRBJ1-6; D is ambiguous. This receptor was identified in a man in his 60s with non-small cell lung cancer. The CDR3 protein is CAGRTGSSYNSPLHF. CDR3 DNA: TGTGCCGGAAGGACGGGGAGCTCCTATAATTCACCCCTCCACTTT.